This T cell receptor (beta chain) is from a study of cytomegalovirus exposure and HLA in healthy donors. General observations from the study: In vitro, three CMV-associated chains proved specific for CMV antigens.

The repertoire was sequenced with immunoSEQ multiplex PCR; TCRdb's copy has only in-frame clones and lacks some. Of fewer than 200,000 clones in the sample, roughly 85% are singletons; the top ten hold about a sixth. A note on this clone: No antigen is known for it.

The sample was PBMCs. This receptor was obtained from a man aged 18 to 29 in good health and CMV-seropositive.

CDR3 protein: CAWTPNRGLGYTF. CDR3 nucleotide sequence: TGTGCCTGGACCCCTAACAGGGGGCTAGGCTACACCTTC. The chain links TRBV30 to TRBJ1-2; 9 bases agree with TRBD1. After removal of 4 bases from V and 8 bases from J, the junction contained 8 bases not matched to a gene. CDR3 length: 13 residues. Germline V CDR1 and CDR2: GTSNPN, SVGIG (reference sequence). Variable domain in full (rest from reference TRBV30 and TRBJ1-2): SQTIHQWPATLVQPVGSPLSLECTVEGTSNPNLYWYRQAAGRGLQLLFYSVGIGQISSEVPQNLSASRPQDRQFILSSKKLLLSDSGFYLCAWTPNRGLGYTFGSGTRLTVV.